The source of this T cell receptor (beta chain) is a study of T-cell memory formation after mild COVID-19. Turning to the study itself: The TCR clusters were mostly specific to one donor.

5'RACE primed at constant segments yielded TCR alpha and TCR beta cDNA libraries bearing sample barcodes and UMIs. TCRdb re-called the 5' RACE reads with MiXCR, one entry per CDR3 protein. The data show fewer than 350,000 distinct CDR3 sequences, with about a sixth seen just once and 23% held by the top ten. V lost 3 bases and J 1 base, leaving 9 bases between the germline ends. Germline lookup yields CDR1 SGHTA and CDR2 FQGNSA. This CDR3 has 14 residues. Study-level findings and limits: In pre-infection memory, a portion of responding clones appeared, which suggested that cross-reactive memory joined.

This clonotype was observed a few times. Its antigen remains unidentified. The V call is TRBV7-2, the J call TRBJ2-5; D gene ambiguous. The sample taken for sequencing was PBMCs or a T cell subset sorted from them (not recorded which). The sequence derives from a man between 18 and 35 years old who had mild COVID-19 (a few samples of this study predate the infection). Cell type and time point are not known. The CDR3 region has the DNA TGTGCCAGCAGCTTGGCCCGGACCCAAGAGACCCAGTACTTC. Its translation: CASSLARTQETQYF. The whole variable domain, remainder taken from reference TRBV7-2 and TRBJ2-5, is GAGVSQSPSNKVTEKGKDVELRCDPISGHTALYWYRQSLGQGLEFLIYFQGNSAPDKSGLPSDRFSAERTGGSVSTLTIQRTQQEDSAVYLCASSLARTQETQYFGPGTRLLVL.